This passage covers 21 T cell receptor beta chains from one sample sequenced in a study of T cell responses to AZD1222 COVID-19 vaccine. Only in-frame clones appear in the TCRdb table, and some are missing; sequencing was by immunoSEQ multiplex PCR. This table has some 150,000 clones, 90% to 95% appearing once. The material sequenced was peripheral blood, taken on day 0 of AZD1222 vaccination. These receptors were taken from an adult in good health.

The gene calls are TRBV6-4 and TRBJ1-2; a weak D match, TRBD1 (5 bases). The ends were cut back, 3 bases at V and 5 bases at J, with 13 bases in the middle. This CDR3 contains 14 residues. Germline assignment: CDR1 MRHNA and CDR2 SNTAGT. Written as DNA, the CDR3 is TGTGCCAGCAGTGATTCCGGGGCACGTTATGGCTACACCTTC. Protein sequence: CASSDSGARYGYTF.

CDR3 sequence (DNA): TGTGCCAGCAGCGTAGTCGTAGGGGTGAACACTGAAGCTTTCTTT. Translated, it gives CASSVVVGVNTEAFF. This rearrangement joins TRBV9 to TRBJ1-1; D perhaps matches TRBD1 (5 bases). V was shortened by 0 bases and J by 0 bases, with 9 bases between the two germline ends. The germline gives CDR1 SGDLS, CDR2 YYNGEE. The CDR3 runs 15 residues.

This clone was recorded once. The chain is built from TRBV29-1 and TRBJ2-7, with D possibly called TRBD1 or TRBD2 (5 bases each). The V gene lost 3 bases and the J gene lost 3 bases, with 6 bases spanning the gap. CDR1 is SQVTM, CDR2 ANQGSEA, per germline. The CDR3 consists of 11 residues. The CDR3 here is CSVEGVYEQYF. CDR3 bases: TGCAGCGTTGAGGGGGTCTACGAGCAGTACTTC.

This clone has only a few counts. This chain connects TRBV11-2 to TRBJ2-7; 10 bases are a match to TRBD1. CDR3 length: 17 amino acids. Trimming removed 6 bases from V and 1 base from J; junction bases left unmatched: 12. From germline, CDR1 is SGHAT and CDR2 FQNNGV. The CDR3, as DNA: TGTGCCAGCAGTCCCTTTACCGGGACAGGGGCATCCTACGAGCAGTACTTC. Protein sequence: CASSPFTGTGASYEQYF.

The CDR3 DNA reads TGTGCCAGCAGCCAAGGCGGGAGTTCGTACGAGCAGTACTTC. It specifies CASSQGGSSYEQYF. J is TRBJ2-7 and V is TRBV7-2; 7 bases line up with TRBD2. In germline, CDR1 is SGHTA, CDR2 FQGNSA. With V trimmed by 5 bases and J by 4 bases, 8 bases remained unmatched. There are 14 residues in the CDR3.

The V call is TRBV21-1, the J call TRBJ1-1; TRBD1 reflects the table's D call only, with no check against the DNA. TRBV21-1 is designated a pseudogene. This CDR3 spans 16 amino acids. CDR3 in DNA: TGTGCCAGCAGCAGTATCCGGGACAGGGACCTCACTGAAGCTTTCTTT. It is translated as CASSSIRDRDLTEAFF.

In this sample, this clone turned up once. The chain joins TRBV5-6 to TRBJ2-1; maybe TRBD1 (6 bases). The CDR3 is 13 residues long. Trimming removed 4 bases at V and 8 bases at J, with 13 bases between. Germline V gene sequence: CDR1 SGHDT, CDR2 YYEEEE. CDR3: CASSTGTTDEQFF. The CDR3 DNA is TGTGCCAGCAGCACCGGGACAACGGATGAGCAGTTCTTC.

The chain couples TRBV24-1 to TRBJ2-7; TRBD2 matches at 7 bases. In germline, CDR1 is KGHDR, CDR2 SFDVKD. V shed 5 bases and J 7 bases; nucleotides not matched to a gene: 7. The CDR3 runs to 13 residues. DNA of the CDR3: TGTGCCACCAGTGGGGGAGGGCTAGGGGAGCAGTACTTC. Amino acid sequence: CATSGGGLGEQYF.

For the CDR3, the DNA is TGCAGTGCTAGAGGGGACGCTGAAGCTTTCTTT. This gives the protein CSARGDAEAFF. This chain uses TRBV20-1 with TRBJ1-1; TRBD1 might be the D (5 bases). V gave up 1 base and J gave up 6 bases, with 6 bases separating them. CDR1 and CDR2 (germline): DFQATT, SNEGSKA (reference sequence). This CDR3 is 11 amino acids long.

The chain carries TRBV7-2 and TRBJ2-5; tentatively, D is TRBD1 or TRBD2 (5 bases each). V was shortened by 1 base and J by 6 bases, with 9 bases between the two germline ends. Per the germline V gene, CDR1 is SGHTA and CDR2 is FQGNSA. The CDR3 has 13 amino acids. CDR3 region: CASSLVGEKTQYF. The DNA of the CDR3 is TGTGCCAGCAGCTTAGTGGGGGAAAAGACCCAGTACTTC.

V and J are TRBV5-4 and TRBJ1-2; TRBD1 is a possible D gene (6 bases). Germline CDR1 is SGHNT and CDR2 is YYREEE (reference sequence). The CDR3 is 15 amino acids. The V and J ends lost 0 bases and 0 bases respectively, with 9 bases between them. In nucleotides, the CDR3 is TGTGCCAGCAGCTTGGAACAGGGCCCTAACTATGGCTACACCTTC. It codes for CASSLEQGPNYGYTF.

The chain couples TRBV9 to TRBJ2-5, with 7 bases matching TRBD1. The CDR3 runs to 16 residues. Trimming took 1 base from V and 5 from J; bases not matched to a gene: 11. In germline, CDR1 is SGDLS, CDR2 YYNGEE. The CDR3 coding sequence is TGTGCCAGCAGCGTAACCCAGGGGGACCGTGGGGAGACCCAGTACTTC. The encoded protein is CASSVTQGDRGETQYF. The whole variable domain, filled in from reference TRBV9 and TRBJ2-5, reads DSGVTQTPKHLITATGQRVTLRCSPRSGDLSVYWYQQSLDQGLQFLIQYYNGEERAKGNILERFSAQQFPDLHSELNLSSLELGDSALYFCASSVTQGDRGETQYFGPGTRLLVL.

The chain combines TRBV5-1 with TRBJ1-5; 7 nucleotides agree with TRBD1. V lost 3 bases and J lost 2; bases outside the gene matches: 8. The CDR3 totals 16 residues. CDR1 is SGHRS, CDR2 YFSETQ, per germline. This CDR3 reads CASSWGTGDGNQPQHF. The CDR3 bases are TGCGCCAGCAGCTGGGGAACAGGGGACGGCAATCAGCCCCAGCATTTT.

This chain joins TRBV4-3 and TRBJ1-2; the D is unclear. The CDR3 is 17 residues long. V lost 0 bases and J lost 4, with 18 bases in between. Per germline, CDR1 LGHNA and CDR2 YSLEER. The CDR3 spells CASSQDWKGSNFYGYTF. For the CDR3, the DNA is TGCGCCAGCAGCCAAGATTGGAAGGGATCAAACTTCTATGGCTACACCTTC.

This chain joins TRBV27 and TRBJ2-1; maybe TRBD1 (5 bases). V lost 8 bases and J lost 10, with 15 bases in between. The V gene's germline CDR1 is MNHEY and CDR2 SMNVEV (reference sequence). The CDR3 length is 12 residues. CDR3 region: CASQGDRLEQFF. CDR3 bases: TGTGCCAGCCAGGGTGACCGGCTCGAGCAGTTCTTC.

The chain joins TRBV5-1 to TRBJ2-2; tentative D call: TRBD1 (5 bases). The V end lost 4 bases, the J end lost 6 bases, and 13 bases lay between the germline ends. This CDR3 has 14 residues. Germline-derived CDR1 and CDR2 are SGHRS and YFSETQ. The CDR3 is CASSLMDIPGELFF. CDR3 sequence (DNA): TGCGCCAGCAGCCTCATGGACATCCCCGGGGAGCTGTTTTTT.

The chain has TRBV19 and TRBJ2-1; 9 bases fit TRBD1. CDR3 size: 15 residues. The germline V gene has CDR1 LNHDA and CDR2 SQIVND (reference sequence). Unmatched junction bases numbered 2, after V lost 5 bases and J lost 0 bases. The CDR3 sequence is CASSPDRGSYNEQFF. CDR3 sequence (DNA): TGTGCCAGTAGTCCGGACAGGGGCTCCTACAATGAGCAGTTCTTC. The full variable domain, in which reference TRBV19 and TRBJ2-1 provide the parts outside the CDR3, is DGGITQSPKYLFRKEGQNVTLSCEQNLNHDAMYWYRQDPGQGLRLIYYSQIVNDFQKGDIAEGYSVSREKKESFPLTVTSAQKNPTAFYLCASSPDRGSYNEQFFGPGTRLTVL.

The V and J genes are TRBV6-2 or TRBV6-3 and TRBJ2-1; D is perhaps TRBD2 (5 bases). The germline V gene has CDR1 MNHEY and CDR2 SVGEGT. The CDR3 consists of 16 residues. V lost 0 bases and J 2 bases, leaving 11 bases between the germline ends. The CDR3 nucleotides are TGTGCCAGCAGTTACTCGACGGGGTGGCCCTACAATGAGCAGTTCTTC. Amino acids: CASSYSTGWPYNEQFF.

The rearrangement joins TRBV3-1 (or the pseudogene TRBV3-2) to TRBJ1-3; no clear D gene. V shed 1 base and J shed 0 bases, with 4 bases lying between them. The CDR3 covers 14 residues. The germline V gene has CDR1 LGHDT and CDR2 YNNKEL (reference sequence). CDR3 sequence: CASSQAGSGNTIYF. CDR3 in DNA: TGTGCCAGCAGCCAAGCCGGCTCTGGAAACACCATATATTTT.

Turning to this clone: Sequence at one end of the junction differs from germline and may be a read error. The DNA for the CDR3 is TGTGCCAGCAATGAAGGAGCAGATACGCAGTATTTT. This gives the protein CASNEGADTQYF. The chain is built from TRBV6-1 and TRBJ2-3; D is unclear. The CDR3 totals 12 residues. The germline V gene encodes CDR1 MNHNS and CDR2 SASEGT.

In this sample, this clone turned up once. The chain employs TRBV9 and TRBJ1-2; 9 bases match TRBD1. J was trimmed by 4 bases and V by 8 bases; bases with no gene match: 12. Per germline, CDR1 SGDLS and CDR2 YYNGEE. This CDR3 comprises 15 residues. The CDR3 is CARHYRGLLAYGYTF. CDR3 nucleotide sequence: TGTGCCAGACATTACAGGGGGCTTCTCGCCTATGGCTACACCTTC. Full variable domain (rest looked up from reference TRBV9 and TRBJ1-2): DSGVTQTPKHLITATGQRVTLRCSPRSGDLSVYWYQQSLDQGLQFLIQYYNGEERAKGNILERFSAQQFPDLHSELNLSSLELGDSALYFCARHYRGLLAYGYTFGSGTRLTVV.